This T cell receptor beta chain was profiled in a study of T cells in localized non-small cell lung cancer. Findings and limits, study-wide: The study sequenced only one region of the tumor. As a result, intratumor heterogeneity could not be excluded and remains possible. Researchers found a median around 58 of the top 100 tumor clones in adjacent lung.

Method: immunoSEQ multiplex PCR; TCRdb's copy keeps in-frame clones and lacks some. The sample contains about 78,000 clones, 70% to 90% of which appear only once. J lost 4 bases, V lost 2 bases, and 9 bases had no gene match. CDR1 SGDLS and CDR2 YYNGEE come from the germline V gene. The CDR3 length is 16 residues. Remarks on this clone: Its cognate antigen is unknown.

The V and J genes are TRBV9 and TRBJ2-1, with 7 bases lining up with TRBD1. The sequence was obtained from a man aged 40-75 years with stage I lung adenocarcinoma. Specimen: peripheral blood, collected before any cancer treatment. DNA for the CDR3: TGTGCCAGCAGCGTCGGGTTAGGGACAGAATACAATGAGCAGTTCTTC. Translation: CASSVGLGTEYNEQFF.